The clone carrying this TCR beta chain was recorded at least ten times. In TCRdb, the RACE reads were re-called with MiXCR into one record per CDR3 protein. The sample holds approximately 350,000 distinct CDR3 sequences, approximately 6.3% seen once. The data were obtained in a study of human T cells and chemical hapten exposure. The time point is: patch test 1, 2 weeks after DPC sensitization. Treatment of the sample: therapeutic diphenylcyclopropenone sensitization with weekly scalp DPC. Unfractionated whole blood served as the source for total RNA extraction. The TCR sequence derives from a woman aged 18-29 years with alopecia areata. Some clones in this sample may be carry-over from other donors' samples. The material was whole blood, obtained in connection with sensitization to the hapten diphenylcyclopropenone (DPC).

As DNA, the CDR3 is TGCAGTGCTAGAATGGTGCTAGCTTTAGGCAATGAGCAGTTCTTC. It codes for CSARMVLALGNEQFF. The V call is TRBV20-1, the J call TRBJ2-1, with a weak D call TRBD2 (5 bases). Germline V lookup: CDR1 DFQATT, CDR2 SNEGSKA (reference sequence). Trimming removed 2 bases at V and 6 bases at J, with 17 bases between. This CDR3 has 15 residues.